These 26 T cell receptor beta chains were all obtained from the same sample, sequenced in a study of T cell repertoires in cytomegalovirus infection. MiXCR was run by TCRdb on the reads, yielding one entry per CDR3 protein. The table records about 480,000 distinct CDR3 sequences, roughly a third of them present only once. For these receptors, no antigen is known. The sample here was cultured PBMCs, taken from culture after CMV antigen stimulation. These receptor sequences come from a human donor in good health (CMV status not recorded). Some clones in this sample may be carry-over from other donors' samples.

The V gene is TRBV19, the J gene TRBJ1-5; weak D call: TRBD1 (6 bases). Germline V gene sequence: CDR1 LNHDA, CDR2 SQIVND (reference sequence). This CDR3 spans 13 amino acids. Deletions cut 8 bases from V and 6 bases from J, with 14 bases between. CDR3 DNA sequence: TGTGCCAGTGGACAGTTGGGAGGTCAGCCCCAGCATTTT. As protein: CASGQLGGQPQHF.

J is TRBJ2-1 and V is TRBV6-5, with TRBD2 identical over 7 bases. The CDR3 sequence is 16 residues long. With V trimmed by 6 bases and J by 4 bases, 12 bases remained unmatched. Germline CDR1 is MNHEY and CDR2 is SVGAGI. This chain's CDR3 is CASRGGGARGYNEQFF. Written as DNA, the CDR3 is TGTGCCAGCAGGGGGGGGGGAGCGAGGGGTTACAATGAGCAGTTCTTC.

The sample holds a few counts of this clonotype. The chain links TRBV7-2 to TRBJ1-1; TRBD1 aligns across 7 bases. The junction had 8 bases not matched to a gene; V was cut back by 5 bases and J by 5 bases. The germline CDR1 and CDR2 sequences are SGHTA and FQGNSA. CDR3 size: 14 residues. The CDR3 DNA reads TGTGCCAGCAGCCCGCCGACAGGGAGGACTGAAGCTTTCTTT. This gives the protein CASSPPTGRTEAFF.

The chain's CDR3 is CASSYSNLDTQYF. The CDR3 DNA reads as TGTGCCAGCAGTTACTCGAACTTAGATACGCAGTATTTT. V is TRBV6-2 or TRBV6-3 and J is TRBJ2-3, with no clear D. Germline assignment: CDR1 MNHEY and CDR2 SVGEGT. The CDR3 is 13 amino acids. Trimming left V 0 bases short and J 5 bases short, with 6 bases between.

This chain links TRBV19 with TRBJ2-5; TRBD2 matches 14 bases. From germline, CDR1 is LNHDA and CDR2 SQIVND (reference sequence). This CDR3 is built from 19 residues. J gave up 9 bases and V 2 bases, and 17 bases lay outside the gene matches. CDR3 region: CASSITGLAGGSIKSAQYF. Here the CDR3 DNA reads TGTGCCAGTAGTATAACAGGACTAGCGGGAGGCTCCATTAAGTCCGCCCAGTACTTC.

This chain uses TRBV7-3 with TRBJ2-3, with TRBD2 identical over 15 bases. There are 19 residues in the CDR3. Looked up from germline, CDR1 is SGHTA and CDR2 is FQGTGA. Germline trimming cut 2 bases from V and 4 bases from J; bases unmatched to any gene: 10. CDR3 in DNA: TGTGCCAGCAGCTTAGGACTAGCGGGAGGGGACCTCGGGGCAGATACGCAGTATTTT. It is translated as CASSLGLAGGDLGADTQYF.

As to this clonotype: In this CDR3 the conserved last residue, phenylalanine or tryptophan, is missing, so a read error is likely. The chain joins TRBV12-3 or TRBV12-4 to TRBJ1-1; possible D gene TRBD1, 5 bases. Trimming took off 8 bases at V and 6 bases at J, with 13 bases between the two ends. This CDR3 spans 12 amino acids. DNA of the CDR3: TGTGCCAGCGGAGGGGCCTGGGCTGAAGCTTTCTTA. It encodes CASGGAWAEAFL.

In this sample, this clonotype turned up a few times. V usage is TRBV7-6 and J usage is TRBJ2-5; the match to TRBD1 covers 9 bases. V was clipped by 6 bases and J by 5 bases; unmatched bases: 7. The CDR3 sequence is 14 residues long. In germline, CDR1 is SGHVS, CDR2 FNYEAQ. In DNA, the CDR3 is TGTGCCAGCAGGCATACAGGGGGCGGGGAGACCCAGTACTTC. It is translated as CASRHTGGGETQYF.

This clonotype showed up just a few times. The chain links TRBV7-2 to TRBJ2-5; 9 bases are shared with TRBD2. With V trimmed by 2 bases and J by 5 bases, 12 bases remained unmatched. Germline V lookup: CDR1 SGHTA, CDR2 FQGNSA. CDR3 length: 17 residues. CDR3 protein: CASSLKRRLAGWETQYF. CDR3 DNA: TGTGCCAGCAGCTTAAAGAGGAGGCTAGCGGGATGGGAGACCCAGTACTTC.

This clonotype was counted a few times. The chain combines TRBV6-2 or TRBV6-3 with TRBJ2-7; TRBD1 aligns across 9 bases. The J segment lost 5 bases and the V segment lost 4 bases, leaving 0 bases of the junction unmatched. Germline V gene lookup returns CDR1 MNHEY and CDR2 SVGEGT. The CDR3 totals 12 residues. CDR3 amino acids: CASSWDRDEQYF. As DNA, the CDR3 is TGTGCCAGCAGTTGGGACAGGGACGAGCAGTACTTC.

Points on this clonotype: The junction departs from germline at one end; a sequencing error may be responsible. V is TRBV12-3 or TRBV12-4 and J is TRBJ1-2; D ambiguous. The CDR3 is 13 residues long. The CDR3 reads CASSLRADYSYTF. The DNA for the CDR3 is TGTGCCAGCAGTTTAAGGGCAGACTATAGCTACACCTTC.

The chain has TRBV5-1 and TRBJ2-2, with a weak D call TRBD1 (5 bases). The CDR3 has 17 amino acids. CDR1 is SGHRS, CDR2 YFSETQ, per germline. Trimming stripped 0 bases from V and 1 base from J, with 13 bases between. The CDR3 DNA is TGCGCCAGCAGCTTGGTCCCAGGGCTAATGAACACCGGGGAGCTGTTTTTT. The encoded protein is CASSLVPGLMNTGELFF. Full variable domain (rest looked up from reference TRBV5-1 and TRBJ2-2): KAGVTQTPRYLIKTRGQQVTLSCSPISGHRSVSWYQQTPGQGLQFLFEYFSETQRNKGNFPGRFSGRQFSNSRSEMNVSTLELGDSALYLCASSLVPGLMNTGELFFGEGSRLTVL.

This chain uses TRBV6-5 with TRBJ2-7, with D possibly called TRBD1 or TRBD2 (5 bases each). The CDR3 spans 17 residues. V was trimmed by 6 bases and J by 0 bases, leaving 21 bases between them. The V gene's germline CDR1 is MNHEY and CDR2 SVGAGI. The CDR3: CASSSLGPGLSSYEQYF. Here the CDR3 DNA reads TGTGCCAGCAGCTCCTTGGGACCCGGGCTTTCCTCCTACGAGCAGTACTTC.

V and J are TRBV27 and TRBJ2-1; D gene uncertain. The CDR3 covers 15 residues. Trimming took off 4 bases at V and 6 bases at J, with 16 bases between the two ends. Germline CDR1 MNHEY, CDR2 SMNVEV (reference sequence). The CDR3 nucleotides are TGTGCCAGCAGTTCGATTTTGACTGGGGTCAATGAGCAGTTCTTC. This translates into CASSSILTGVNEQFF.

This clonotype was found many times. The CDR3 loop reads CASSWPRTGGNGYTF. The CDR3 DNA sequence: TGTGCCAGCAGCTGGCCGCGGACAGGGGGGAATGGCTACACCTTC. The V and J genes are TRBV7-2 and TRBJ1-2, with 10 bases that match TRBD1. Germline values: CDR1 SGHTA, CDR2 FQGNSA. CDR3 length: 15 amino acids. The J segment lost 6 bases and the V segment lost 4 bases, leaving 8 bases of the junction unmatched.

This chain uses TRBV19 with TRBJ1-2, with 9 bases matching TRBD1. Per the germline V gene, CDR1 is LNHDA and CDR2 is SQIVND (reference sequence). This CDR3 contains 17 residues. V trimming: 5 bases; J trimming: 2 bases; junction bases outside the gene matches: 12. The chain's CDR3 is CASSEQRQGVINYGYTF. The CDR3, as DNA: TGTGCCAGTAGTGAACAAAGACAGGGGGTTATCAACTATGGCTACACCTTC.

The chain couples TRBV28 to TRBJ1-1; D gene unclear. The CDR3 totals 14 residues. The germline V gene encodes CDR1 MDHEN and CDR2 SYDVKM. The V and J ends lost 0 bases and 6 bases respectively, with 11 bases between them. CDR3 coding DNA: TGTGCCAGCAGTTTATGGGGGAATTTAGCTGAAGCTTTCTTT. This encodes CASSLWGNLAEAFF.

The chain couples TRBV6-6 to TRBJ2-3, with TRBD2 matching over 7 bases. This CDR3 is 14 amino acids long. Germline CDR1 reads MNHNY; CDR2 reads SVGAGI (reference sequence). The ends lost 10 bases at V and 0 bases at J; junction bases unmatched: 7. The CDR3 DNA reads as TGTGCCACAGGAGGGACTATTAGCACAGATACGCAGTATTTT. Amino acids: CATGGTISTDTQYF.

This clonotype was observed many times. The chain employs TRBV28 and TRBJ1-5, with D perhaps TRBD1 (6 bases). The CDR3 contains 14 residues. Germline CDR1 reads MDHEN; CDR2 reads SYDVKM. V lost 2 bases, J lost 7 bases, and 12 bases lay in between. This CDR3 is CASSLTQGWQPQHF. The CDR3 DNA reads TGTGCCAGCAGTTTAACACAGGGTTGGCAGCCCCAGCATTTT.

The chain employs TRBV7-8 and TRBJ2-7; no clear D. CDR1 is SGHVS, CDR2 FQNEAQ, per germline. This CDR3 is built from 15 residues. Deletions cut 2 bases from V and 2 bases from J, with 13 bases between. The chain's CDR3 is CASSLSSAVPYEQYF. CDR3 nucleotide sequence: TGTGCCAGCAGCTTATCCAGTGCAGTCCCCTACGAGCAGTACTTC.

At least ten counts were recorded for this clonotype. The V gene is TRBV2, the J gene TRBJ2-1; 9 bases line up with TRBD2. The CDR3 runs to 15 residues. V lost 5 bases to trimming and J lost 5 bases; unmatched junction nucleotides: 7. Per the germline V gene, CDR1 is SNHLY and CDR2 is FYNNEI. For the CDR3, the DNA is TGTGCCAGCAGTAAGACTAGCGGCCCACACAATGAGCAGTTCTTC. The encoded protein is CASSKTSGPHNEQFF. The full variable domain, rest sourced from reference TRBV2 and TRBJ2-1, is EPEVTQTPSHQVTQMGQEVILRCVPISNHLYFYWYRQILGQKVEFLVSFYNNEISEKSEIFDDQFSVERPDGSNFTLKIRSTKLEDSAMYFCASSKTSGPHNEQFFGPGTRLTVL.

This rearrangement joins TRBV10-3 to TRBJ2-3; D is unresolved. Germline CDR1 reads ENHRY; CDR2 reads SYGVKD. The CDR3 has 15 amino acids. Deletions cut 7 bases from V and 0 bases from J, with 14 bases between. CDR3 bases: TGTGCCATCACCAAAGGAGAATATAGCACAGATACGCAGTATTTT. This codes for CAITKGEYSTDTQYF.

The V gene is TRBV20-1, the J gene TRBJ2-3, with D hard to call. Trimming shortened V by 6 bases and J by 3 bases, and 16 bases separated the two germline ends. Germline V gene data show CDR1 as DFQATT and CDR2 as SNEGSKA (reference sequence). The length of the CDR3 is 14 residues. Here the CDR3 reads CSAARTRQTDTQYF. The CDR3 DNA follows: TGCAGTGCCGCCCGCACGCGGCAAACAGATACGCAGTATTTT.

This chain links TRBV6-2 or TRBV6-3 with TRBJ2-2; possibly TRBD1 for D (7 bases). V was cut by 5 bases and J by 0 bases, with 22 bases left in between. This CDR3 comprises 19 residues. The germline V gene encodes CDR1 MNHEY and CDR2 SVGEGT. CDR3 bases: TGTGCCAGCAGTCAGAACAGGGGTAGGGACTCAACGAACACCGGGGAGCTGTTTTTT. Amino acids: CASSQNRGRDSTNTGELFF.

The rearrangement uses TRBV18 and TRBJ2-5, with TRBD1 identical over 7 bases. Germline lookup yields CDR1 KGHSH and CDR2 LQKENI. With V trimmed by 4 bases and J by 1 base, 6 bases remained unmatched. The CDR3 contains 15 residues. In nucleotides, the CDR3 is TGTGCCAGCTCACACGCCACAGGGGCCCAAGAGACCCAGTACTTC. Its translation: CASSHATGAQETQYF.

The rearrangement uses TRBV18 and TRBJ2-1; TRBD2 agrees at 14 bases. J was trimmed by 9 bases and V by 2 bases; bases with no gene match: 9. The CDR3 is made up of 17 amino acids. Germline values: CDR1 KGHSH, CDR2 LQKENI. The CDR3 sequence is CASSPSGTSGSTVEQFF. The DNA for the CDR3 is TGTGCCAGCTCACCATCAGGGACTAGCGGGAGCACGGTTGAGCAGTTCTTC.